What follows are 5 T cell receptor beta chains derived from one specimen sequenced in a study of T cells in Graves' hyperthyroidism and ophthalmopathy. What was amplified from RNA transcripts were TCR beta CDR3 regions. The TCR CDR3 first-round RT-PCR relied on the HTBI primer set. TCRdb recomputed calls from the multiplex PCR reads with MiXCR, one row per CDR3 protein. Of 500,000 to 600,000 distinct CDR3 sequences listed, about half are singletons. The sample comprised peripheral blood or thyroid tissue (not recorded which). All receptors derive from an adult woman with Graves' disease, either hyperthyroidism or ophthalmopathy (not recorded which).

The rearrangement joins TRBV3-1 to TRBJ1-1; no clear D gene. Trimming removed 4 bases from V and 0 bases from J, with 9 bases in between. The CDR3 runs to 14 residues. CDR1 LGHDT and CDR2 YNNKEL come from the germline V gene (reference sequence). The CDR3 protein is CASSPNRMNTEAFF. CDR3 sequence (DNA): TGTGCCAGCAGCCCTAATCGCATGAACACTGAAGCTTTCTTT.

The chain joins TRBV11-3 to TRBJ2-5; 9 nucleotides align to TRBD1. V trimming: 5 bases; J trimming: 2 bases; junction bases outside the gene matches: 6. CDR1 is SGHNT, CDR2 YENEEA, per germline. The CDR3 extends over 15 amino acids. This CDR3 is CASSTGTGIQETQYF. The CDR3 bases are TGTGCCAGCAGCACCGGGACAGGGATACAAGAGACCCAGTACTTC.

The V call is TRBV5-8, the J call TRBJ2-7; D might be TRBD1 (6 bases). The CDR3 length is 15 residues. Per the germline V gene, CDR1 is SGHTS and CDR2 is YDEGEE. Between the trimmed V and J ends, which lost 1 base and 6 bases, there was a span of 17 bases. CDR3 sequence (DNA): TGTGCCAGCAGCTTGACAGGGCCCCAATGGGGCGAGCAGTACTTC. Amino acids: CASSLTGPQWGEQYF.

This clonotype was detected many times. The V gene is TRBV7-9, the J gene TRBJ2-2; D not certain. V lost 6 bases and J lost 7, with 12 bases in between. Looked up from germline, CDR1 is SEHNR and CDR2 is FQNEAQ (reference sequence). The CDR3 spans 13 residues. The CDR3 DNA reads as TGTGCCAGCAGTCCCCTCAGCCGCGGGGAGCTGTTTTTT. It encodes CASSPLSRGELFF.

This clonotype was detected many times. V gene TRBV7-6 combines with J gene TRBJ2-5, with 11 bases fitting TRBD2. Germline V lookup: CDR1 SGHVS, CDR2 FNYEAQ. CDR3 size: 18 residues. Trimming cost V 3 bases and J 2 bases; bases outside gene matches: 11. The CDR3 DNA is TGTGCCAGCAGCTTTGGTACTAGCGGGAGCGAAAATCAAGAGACCCAGTACTTC. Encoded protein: CASSFGTSGSENQETQYF.